The present entry profiles one T cell receptor beta chain with its context. These data originate in a study of technical replicates of blood from a handful of donors. This CDR3 has 17 amino acids. V was trimmed by 2 bases and J by 8 bases, leaving 21 bases between them. Germline lookup yields CDR1 KGHSH and CDR2 LQKENI. Measured with immunoSEQ multiplex PCR; TCRdb has only the in-frame clones, and not every one. The sample carries almost 70,000 clones, roughly 92% recorded once. This clonotype was obtained from a human donor in good health. The sample taken for sequencing was T cells isolated from PBMCs. The chain carries TRBV18 and TRBJ1-4, with D unresolved. The CDR3 loop is CASSPNSLRGGREKLFF. The CDR3 DNA follows: TGTGCCAGCTCACCAAATTCCTTAAGAGGCGGTCGGGAAAAACTGTTTTTT.